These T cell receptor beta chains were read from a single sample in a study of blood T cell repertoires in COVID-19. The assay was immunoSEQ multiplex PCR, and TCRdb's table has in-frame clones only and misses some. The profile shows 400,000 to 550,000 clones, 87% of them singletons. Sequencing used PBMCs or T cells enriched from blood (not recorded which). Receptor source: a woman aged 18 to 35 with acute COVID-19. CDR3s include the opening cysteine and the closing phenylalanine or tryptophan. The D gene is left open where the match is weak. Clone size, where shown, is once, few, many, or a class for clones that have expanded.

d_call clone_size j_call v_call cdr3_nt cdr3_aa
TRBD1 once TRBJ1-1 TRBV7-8 TGTGCCAGCAGCCTCGGCCTGACAGGGAGAACTGAAGCTTTCTTT CASSLGLTGRTEAFF
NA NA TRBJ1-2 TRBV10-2 TGCGCCAGCAGTTCAGGGGTTAACTATGGCTACACCTTC CASSSGVNYGYTF
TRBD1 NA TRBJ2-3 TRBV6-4 TGTGCCAGCAGTGACCTGACAGGGGGCGGCACAGATACGCAGTATTTT CASSDLTGGGTDTQYF
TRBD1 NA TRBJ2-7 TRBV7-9 TGTGCCACCTCAGAGGGGGCTGGGTACGAGCAGTACTTC CATSEGAGYEQYF
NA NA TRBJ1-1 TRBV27 TGTGCCAGCAGTTTTGAGGGATCCACTGAAGCTTTCTTT CASSFEGSTEAFF
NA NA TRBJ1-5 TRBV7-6 TGTGCCAGCAGCTTAGCTCCGGGGAAAAATCAGCCCCAGCATTTT CASSLAPGKNQPQHF
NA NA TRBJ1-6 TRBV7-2 TGTGCCAGCGGCGGGCCAAGGAGTTCACCCCTCCACTTT CASGGPRSSPLHF
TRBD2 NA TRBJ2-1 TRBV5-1 TGCGCCAGCGGACTAGACTCCTACAATGAGCAGTTCTTC CASGLDSYNEQFF
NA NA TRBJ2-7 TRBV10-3 TGTGCCATCAGTGGTCTGAGACTTTCGAACTACGAGCAGTACTTC CAISGLRLSNYEQYF
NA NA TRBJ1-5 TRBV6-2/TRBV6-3 TGTGCCAGCAGTTTCGGGATGGGCCAGCCCCAGCATTTT CASSFGMGQPQHF